These T cell receptor beta chains were read from a single sample in a study of radiation and T cells in renal cell carcinoma. Libraries were prepared by immunoSEQ multiplex PCR; TCRdb keeps only in-frame clonotypes and omits some of them. The data show tens of thousands of clones, just over 85% seen once. The source was blood, collected from a patient whose treatment included radiotherapy and nephrectomy. The receptors derive from a woman aged 45-59 years with renal cell carcinoma. Both conserved end residues are part of each CDR3. The D gene is left open where the match is weak. Size is omitted from some rows. Given values are once, few, many or a class for expanded clones.

D gene | J gene | clone size | V gene | CDR3 protein | CDR3 DNA
TRBD2 | TRBJ2-2 | once | TRBV13 | CASSLEGGATGELFF | TGTGCCAGCAGCTTAGAGGGAGGGGCCACCGGGGAGCTGTTTTTT
. | TRBJ1-1 | . | TRBV7-2 | CASREDRNTEAFF | TGTGCCAGCAGGGAAGACAGGAACACTGAAGCTTTCTTT
TRBD1 | TRBJ1-2 | few | TRBV7-9 | CASSSGQGNGYTF | TGTGCCAGCAGCTCGGGACAGGGTAATGGCTACACCTTC
. | TRBJ1-2 | once | TRBV20-1 | CSASLERRYTF | TGCAGTGCTAGTCTCGAACGGCGCTACACCTTC
TRBD2 | TRBJ2-7 | . | TRBV18 | CASSQGTNRYEQYF | TGTGCCAGCTCACAGGGGACTAACCGCTACGAGCAGTACTTC
TRBD2 | TRBJ2-3 | . | TRBV27 | CASSTTSGTPLSTDTQYF | TGTGCCAGCAGTACGACTAGCGGGACGCCCCTTTCCACAGATACGCAGTATTTT
. | TRBJ2-5 | . | TRBV5-1 | CASTFVGSQETQYF | TGCGCCAGCACCTTCGTAGGCTCCCAAGAGACCCAGTACTTC
. | TRBJ1-5 | . | TRBV6-1 | CASSERPDYSNQPQHF | TGTGCCAGCAGTGAAAGGCCGGACTATAGCAATCAGCCCCAGCATTTT
. | TRBJ2-2 | . | TRBV11-3 | CASSLGATGELFF | TGTGCCAGCAGCCTGGGAGCCACCGGGGAGCTGTTTTTT
. | TRBJ1-1 | . | TRBV11-2 | CASSLDPNTEAFF | TGTGCCAGCAGCCTAGACCCAAACACTGAAGCTTTCTTT
TRBD1 | TRBJ1-2 | . | TRBV7-2 | CASSPGTGIYGYTF | TGTGCCAGCAGCCCCGGGACAGGGATTTATGGCTACACCTTC
TRBD1 | TRBJ1-2 | . | TRBV4-2 | CASSQDQGTGMFNYGYTF | TGTGCCAGCAGCCAAGATCAAGGGACAGGGATGTTTAACTATGGCTACACCTTC
TRBD2 | TRBJ2-5 | . | TRBV5-8 | CASSFWASGNQETQYF | TGTGCCAGCAGCTTCTGGGCTAGCGGAAATCAAGAGACCCAGTACTTC
. | TRBJ2-7 | . | TRBV19 | CASAPPGAYEQYF | TGTGCCAGTGCCCCCCCGGGGGCCTACGAGCAGTACTTC
TRBD2 | TRBJ2-1 | . | TRBV7-2 | CASSQVAGTNYEQFF | TGTGCCAGCAGCCAAGTAGCGGGAACGAATTATGAGCAGTTCTTC
TRBD2 | TRBJ2-7 | . | TRBV11-2 | CASSLASASGLKEQYF | TGTGCCAGCAGCTTAGCCAGCGCTAGCGGACTTAAAGAGCAGTACTTC
. | TRBJ2-5 | . | TRBV7-2 | CASSQPAGQETQYF | TGTGCCAGCAGCCAGCCGGCGGGGCAAGAGACCCAGTACTTC
. | TRBJ1-4 | . | TRBV19 | CASSIVDGGRGVEKLFF | TGTGCCAGTAGTATCGTCGACGGGGGCAGGGGCGTTGAAAAACTGTTTTTT
TRBD2 | TRBJ2-1 | . | TRBV7-2 | CASSLSGTSGRFEQFF | TGTGCCAGCAGCTTATCTGGGACTAGCGGGAGATTTGAGCAGTTCTTC
. | TRBJ2-1 | . | TRBV27 | CASSDRPLYNEQFF | TGTGCCAGCAGTGACAGGCCTCTCTACAATGAGCAGTTCTTC
. | TRBJ1-2 | . | TRBV9 | CASSEGGGNYGYTF | TGTGCCAGCAGCGAGGGCGGTGGGAACTATGGCTACACCTTC
TRBD1 | TRBJ1-4 | once | TRBV7-9 | CASSLDRGTAGARQKLFF | TGTGCCAGCAGCTTAGACAGGGGGACGGCAGGGGCGCGTCAAAAACTGTTTTTT
TRBD1 | TRBJ1-1 | few | TRBV7-3 | CASSLGTGRAEAFF | TGTGCCAGCAGCCTAGGGACAGGGCGCGCTGAAGCTTTCTTT
. | TRBJ1-3 | . | TRBV19 | CASSMQGLSGNTIYF | TGTGCCAGTAGTATGCAGGGACTCTCTGGAAACACCATATATTTT
TRBD2 | TRBJ2-1 | . | TRBV19 | CASILTSGRINEQFF | TGTGCCAGTATCCTAACTAGCGGGAGGATTAATGAGCAGTTCTTC
. | TRBJ2-7 | . | TRBV9 | CASSVQDSSYEQYF | TGTGCCAGCAGCGTACAGGACAGTTCCTACGAGCAGTACTTC
TRBD1 | TRBJ1-5 | . | TRBV18 | CASSPQDTGGGQPQHF | TGTGCCAGCTCACCTCAGGACACAGGGGGGGGTCAGCCCCAGCATTTT
. | TRBJ2-5 | . | TRBV14 | CASSRHGTGLSETQYF | TGTGCCAGCAGCCGCCATGGAACAGGACTATCGGAGACCCAGTACTTC
. | TRBJ2-2 | . | TRBV7-8 | CASSLETGHTGELFF | TGTGCCAGCAGCTTAGAGACGGGACACACCGGGGAGCTGTTTTTT
. | TRBJ2-7 | . | TRBV5-1 | CASSPLRGDSYEQYF | TGCGCCAGCAGCCCCCTACGGGGCGACTCCTACGAGCAGTACTTC
TRBD1 | TRBJ1-2 | . | TRBV6-6 | CASSYIPGQGYGYTF | TGTGCCAGCAGTTACATACCGGGACAGGGTTATGGCTACACCTTC
TRBD1 | TRBJ2-1 | . | TRBV5-5 | CASSSAGQGYNEQFF | TGTGCCAGCAGCTCTGCGGGACAGGGTTACAATGAGCAGTTCTTC
TRBD1 | TRBJ2-5 | . | TRBV9 | CASSVGQQGVQETQYF | TGTGCCAGCAGCGTAGGACAGCAGGGGGTTCAAGAGACCCAGTACTTC
. | TRBJ2-3 | . | TRBV25-1 | CASSDPPPGPDTQYF | TGTGCCAGCAGTGATCCGCCTCCGGGCCCAGATACGCAGTATTTT
. | TRBJ2-1 | . | TRBV7-9 | CASSVAGPWGNEQFF | TGTGCCAGCAGCGTCGCGGGTCCGTGGGGGAATGAGCAGTTCTTC
TRBD1 | TRBJ1-3 | . | TRBV28 | CASARTGGSGNTIYF | TGTGCCAGCGCCCGGACAGGGGGCTCTGGAAACACCATATATTTT
. | TRBJ1-4 | once | TRBV5-1 | CASSLELSSGEKLFF | TGCGCCAGCAGCTTGGAGCTCAGCTCGGGGGAAAAACTGTTTTTT
TRBD1 | TRBJ1-4 | . | TRBV30 | CAWSPQGGSEKLFF | TGTGCCTGGTCACCACAGGGGGGGAGTGAAAAACTGTTTTTT
. | TRBJ2-5 | . | TRBV9 | CASSVQGSPRGLQETQYF | TGTGCCAGCAGCGTCCAAGGATCACCAAGGGGCCTCCAAGAGACCCAGTACTTC
. | TRBJ2-7 | once | TRBV30 | CAWSARTTSEYF | TGTGCCTGGAGTGCCCGGACGACTTCGGAGTACTTC
. | TRBJ2-7 | . | TRBV18 | CASSPLNRDGEQYF | TGTGCCAGCTCACCACTTAACAGGGATGGGGAGCAGTACTTC
. | TRBJ1-4 | . | TRBV5-6 | CASSAQGLNEKLFF | TGTGCCAGCAGTGCACAGGGACTTAATGAAAAACTGTTTTTT
TRBD2 | TRBJ2-2 | . | TRBV9 | CASSAALAATGELFF | TGTGCCAGCAGCGCCGCCCTAGCGGCTACCGGGGAGCTGTTTTTT
. | TRBJ2-2 | many | TRBV5-1 | CASSFLEIARGGELFF | TGCGCCAGCAGCTTCCTTGAAATAGCTCGGGGCGGGGAGCTGTTTTTT
. | TRBJ1-6 | few | TRBV10-1 | CASSGGTPDSPLHF | TGCGCCAGCAGTGGTGGGACACCGGATTCACCCCTCCACTTT
TRBD2 | TRBJ2-5 | . | TRBV7-2 | CASSLYGGGGEETQYF | TGTGCCAGCAGCTTATACGGCGGGGGAGGAGAAGAGACCCAGTACTTC